Listed below are T cell receptor beta chains from one sample, sequenced in a study of CXCR3-negative and CXCR3-positive naive CD8 T cells. TCRdb reprocessed the 5' RACE reads and reports one entry per CDR3 protein, with no DNA. In all, the sample yields about 57,000 distinct CDR3 sequences. Sample: naive CXCR3+ CD8+ T cells from blood. The origin of the receptors is a human donor in good health. Some clones in this sample may be carry-over from other donors' samples. The CDR3 runs from the conserved cysteine through the conserved F or W. Each record gives: CDR3 protein, V gene, J gene, clone size, CDR3 length. Clone size, where shown, is once, few, many, or a class for clones that have expanded.

CDR3 protein: CASIPRDTYEQYF
V gene: TRBV2
J gene: TRBJ2-7
clone size: .
CDR3 length: 13

CDR3 protein: CSSAGPGQGSYEQYF
V gene: TRBV29-1
J gene: TRBJ2-7
clone size: .
CDR3 length: 15

CDR3 protein: CASSLAGTAYEQYF
V gene: TRBV5-5
J gene: TRBJ2-7
clone size: .
CDR3 length: 14

CDR3 protein: CASSFPGGSNTGELFF
V gene: TRBV7-9
J gene: TRBJ2-2
clone size: .
CDR3 length: 16

CDR3 protein: CASSLTVNTEAFF
V gene: TRBV4-1
J gene: TRBJ1-1
clone size: medium-sized
CDR3 length: 13

CDR3 protein: CASSLGLAKNIQYF
V gene: TRBV12-3/TRBV12-4
J gene: TRBJ2-4
clone size: .
CDR3 length: 14

CDR3 protein: CASSWEADSMNTEAFF
V gene: TRBV11-2
J gene: TRBJ1-1
clone size: .
CDR3 length: 16

CDR3 protein: CSAKAGSPLGANVLTF
V gene: TRBV20-1
J gene: TRBJ2-6
clone size: .
CDR3 length: 16

CDR3 protein: CSVSTGYGQYF
V gene: TRBV29-1
J gene: TRBJ2-7
clone size: .
CDR3 length: 11

CDR3 protein: CASSSLPPAGYTF
V gene: TRBV27
J gene: TRBJ1-2
clone size: .
CDR3 length: 13

CDR3 protein: CASSPEGGRGTEAFF
V gene: TRBV7-8
J gene: TRBJ1-1
clone size: .
CDR3 length: 15

CDR3 protein: CASSQGNLAGGDNEQFF
V gene: TRBV4-3
J gene: TRBJ2-1
clone size: .
CDR3 length: 17

CDR3 protein: CASSLYGQAIYNEQFF
V gene: TRBV14
J gene: TRBJ2-1
clone size: .
CDR3 length: 16

CDR3 protein: CSGFGLGGAFF
V gene: TRBV29-1
J gene: TRBJ1-1
clone size: .
CDR3 length: 11

CDR3 protein: CATTRGSGYHEQYF
V gene: TRBV12-3/TRBV12-4
J gene: TRBJ2-7
clone size: .
CDR3 length: 14

CDR3 protein: CASSLGQGPYEQYF
V gene: TRBV5-5
J gene: TRBJ2-7
clone size: .
CDR3 length: 14

CDR3 protein: CASSQDRDLLYEQYF
V gene: TRBV4-3
J gene: TRBJ2-7
clone size: .
CDR3 length: 15

CDR3 protein: CASSSRLAGVPYNEQFF
V gene: TRBV7-6
J gene: TRBJ2-1
clone size: .
CDR3 length: 17

CDR3 protein: CASSLKGTGVDVDEQYF
V gene: TRBV12-3/TRBV12-4
J gene: TRBJ2-7
clone size: .
CDR3 length: 17

CDR3 protein: CSARAVSVETQYF
V gene: TRBV20-1
J gene: TRBJ2-5
clone size: .
CDR3 length: 13

CDR3 protein: CASSLYRAKPQNIQYF
V gene: TRBV7-2
J gene: TRBJ2-4
clone size: .
CDR3 length: 16

CDR3 protein: CASSQDRENTGELFF
V gene: TRBV14
J gene: TRBJ2-2
clone size: .
CDR3 length: 15

CDR3 protein: CASRPIRGLTDTQYF
V gene: TRBV6-6
J gene: TRBJ2-3
clone size: .
CDR3 length: 15

CDR3 protein: CASSREETQYF
V gene: TRBV19
J gene: TRBJ2-5
clone size: .
CDR3 length: 11

CDR3 protein: CASSLGGLDRSTDTQYF
V gene: TRBV7-9
J gene: TRBJ2-3
clone size: .
CDR3 length: 17

CDR3 protein: CASIPRGAKGTHNQPQHF
V gene: TRBV28
J gene: TRBJ1-5
clone size: .
CDR3 length: 18

CDR3 protein: CASSPWGAYEQYF
V gene: TRBV14
J gene: TRBJ2-7
clone size: .
CDR3 length: 13

CDR3 protein: CSVVQINGNTIYF
V gene: TRBV29-1
J gene: TRBJ1-3
clone size: .
CDR3 length: 13

CDR3 protein: CASSEGLGYGYTF
V gene: TRBV10-2
J gene: TRBJ1-2
clone size: .
CDR3 length: 13

CDR3 protein: CASSFSDDSYEQYF
V gene: TRBV28
J gene: TRBJ2-7
clone size: .
CDR3 length: 14

CDR3 protein: CASSPLTGAGELFF
V gene: TRBV7-3
J gene: TRBJ2-2
clone size: .
CDR3 length: 14

CDR3 protein: CSAEPGLAGEIYEQYF
V gene: TRBV20-1
J gene: TRBJ2-7
clone size: .
CDR3 length: 16

CDR3 protein: CASSFRYYEQYF
V gene: TRBV11-2
J gene: TRBJ2-7
clone size: .
CDR3 length: 12

CDR3 protein: CASSLLGGNTEAFF
V gene: TRBV5-1
J gene: TRBJ1-1
clone size: .
CDR3 length: 14

CDR3 protein: CASSRVPPWNTEAFF
V gene: TRBV19
J gene: TRBJ1-1
clone size: .
CDR3 length: 15

CDR3 protein: CASSGTGGIYEQFF
V gene: TRBV6-2/TRBV6-3
J gene: TRBJ2-1
clone size: .
CDR3 length: 14

CDR3 protein: CASSLGRGGGYTF
V gene: TRBV7-3
J gene: TRBJ1-2
clone size: .
CDR3 length: 13

CDR3 protein: CASSIPFDEQFF
V gene: TRBV5-5
J gene: TRBJ2-1
clone size: .
CDR3 length: 12

CDR3 protein: CASSLGATRTDTQYF
V gene: TRBV7-9
J gene: TRBJ2-3
clone size: .
CDR3 length: 15

CDR3 protein: CSARVSSAGDTQYF
V gene: TRBV20-1
J gene: TRBJ2-3
clone size: .
CDR3 length: 14

CDR3 protein: CASSRGAAGLYTDTQYF
V gene: TRBV12-3/TRBV12-4
J gene: TRBJ2-3
clone size: .
CDR3 length: 17

CDR3 protein: CASSYSQSDTQYF
V gene: TRBV6-5
J gene: TRBJ2-3
clone size: .
CDR3 length: 13

CDR3 protein: CSAESGANVLTF
V gene: TRBV20-1
J gene: TRBJ2-6
clone size: .
CDR3 length: 12

CDR3 protein: CASSPQRGNSYNEQFF
V gene: TRBV28
J gene: TRBJ2-1
clone size: .
CDR3 length: 16